These 14 T cell receptor beta chains share one sample of origin, sequenced in a study of quantifying T cell responses using KT2 cells. Study context: RNA was reverse transcribed with TCR alpha and beta constant-region primers.

Each cDNA got a UMI-containing oligo ligated at its 3' end. An equimolar mix of RC1.1 and RC1.2 primed the beta chain across TRBC1 and TRBC2. TCRdb processed the UMI-ligation and nested PCR reads anew with MiXCR; each CDR3 protein has one entry. The sample contains roughly 51,000 distinct CDR3 sequences, 12% of which appear only once. Sequencing was performed on PBMCs spiked with cells of the T cell clone KT2. Receptors originate from a human donor.

The gene calls are TRBV19 and TRBJ2-1; 11 nucleotides align to TRBD2. Germline-derived CDR1 and CDR2 are LNHDA and SQIVND (reference sequence). The CDR3 extends over 16 amino acids. V was pared by 5 bases and J by 6 bases, with 9 bases of the junction left unmatched. This CDR3 is CASSPALAGGFNEQFF. In nucleotides, the CDR3 is TGTGCCAGTAGTCCCGCTCTAGCGGGAGGTTTCAATGAGCAGTTCTTC.

The chain has TRBV29-1 and TRBJ2-3; weak D call: TRBD1 (5 bases). From germline, CDR1 is SQVTM and CDR2 ANQGSEA. The length of the CDR3 is 14 residues. V was trimmed by 3 bases and J by 2 bases, leaving 12 bases between them. CDR3 DNA: TGCAGCGTTGATCTGGCAGGGAACACAGATACGCAGTATTTT. This gives the protein CSVDLAGNTDTQYF.

Here the CDR3 DNA reads TGTGCCAGCAGCTCCGGGACTAGCGGCACAGATACGCAGTATTTT. Protein product: CASSSGTSGTDTQYF. The chain employs TRBV14 and TRBJ2-3; 10 nucleotides line up with TRBD2. The CDR3 runs to 15 residues. CDR1 is SGHDN and CDR2 is FVKESK in the germline V gene. J was trimmed by 1 base and V by 5 bases; bases with no gene match: 3.

This clonotype was found many times. The V and J genes are TRBV29-1 and TRBJ2-5; maybe TRBD1 (5 bases). Germline values: CDR1 SQVTM, CDR2 ANQGSEA. Trimming took 6 bases from V and 1 from J, leaving 18 bases between them. The CDR3 has 15 residues. The CDR3 DNA is TGCAGCGTCGCCGAGCAGGGCCTCGCCCAAGAGACCCAGTACTTC. Its protein product is CSVAEQGLAQETQYF.

The chain is built from TRBV29-1 and TRBJ2-2; the match to TRBD2 covers 8 bases. Germline trimming cut 5 bases from V and 2 bases from J; bases unmatched to any gene: 4. CDR3 length equals 14 residues. Germline values: CDR1 SQVTM, CDR2 ANQGSEA. CDR3 DNA sequence: TGCAGCGTTCCCGGGGGGGTTAACACCGGGGAGCTGTTTTTT. Protein product: CSVPGGVNTGELFF.

This clonotype has just a few counts. The V and J genes are TRBV9 and TRBJ1-1; 11 bases are a match to TRBD1. Trimming cost V 0 bases and J 13 bases; bases outside gene matches: 8. This CDR3 contains 14 residues. Per the germline V gene, CDR1 is SGDLS and CDR2 is YYNGEE. In DNA, the CDR3 is TGTGCCAGCAGCGTAGTGGGACAGGGGGGGGAGGTTTTCTTT. Its translation: CASSVVGQGGEVFF.

The V gene is TRBV7-3, the J gene TRBJ1-1; TRBD1 agrees at 7 bases. The junction had 3 bases not matched to a gene; V was cut back by 1 base and J by 7 bases. The CDR3 runs to 13 residues. Germline V gene sequence: CDR1 SGHTA, CDR2 FQGTGA. This CDR3 reads CASSLMGTDEAFF. In DNA, the CDR3 is TGTGCCAGCAGCTTAATGGGGACAGATGAAGCTTTCTTT.

This clonotype has at least ten counts. This sequence joins TRBV11-3 and TRBJ2-3; no clear D gene. The CDR3 length is 13 residues. V dropped 0 bases and J dropped 4 bases, with 5 bases sitting between them. Per germline, CDR1 SGHNT and CDR2 YENEEA. The DNA for the CDR3 is TGTGCCAGCAGCTTAGATTCCCCAGATACGCAGTATTTT. Residues: CASSLDSPDTQYF. Looking up the rest from reference TRBV11-3 and TRBJ2-3 gives the full variable domain: EAGVVQSPRYKIIEKKQPVAFWCNPISGHNTLYWYLQNLGQGPELLIRYENEEAVDDSQLPKDRFSAERLKGVDSTLKIQPAELGDSAVYLCASSLDSPDTQYFGPGTRLTVL.

This clonotype was detected only a few times. The V gene is TRBV15, the J gene TRBJ2-1; 9 nucleotides line up with TRBD2. Germline V gene sequence: CDR1 LNHNV, CDR2 YYDKDF (reference sequence). V shed 2 bases and J 5 bases; nucleotides not matched to a gene: 4. The CDR3 length is 15 residues. CDR3 sequence: CATSRQTSGHNEQFF. CDR3 in DNA: TGTGCCACCAGCAGACAGACTAGCGGACACAATGAGCAGTTCTTC.

The rearrangement uses TRBV20-1 and TRBJ2-7; tentatively, D is TRBD2 (6 bases). CDR1 is DFQATT and CDR2 is SNEGSKA in the germline V gene (reference sequence). The CDR3 contains 13 residues. Trimming removed 4 bases from V and 7 bases from J, with 17 bases in between. DNA for the CDR3: TGCAGTGCTACAAACGGGATTCGGGGGGAGCAGTACTTC. Its translation is CSATNGIRGEQYF.

This clonotype was seen many times. The V call is TRBV12-3 or TRBV12-4, the J call TRBJ1-2; TRBD1 might be the D (5 bases). The CDR3 extends over 13 amino acids. Trimming cost V 5 bases and J 8 bases, with 15 bases left between them. The chain's CDR3 is CASSPGVLGGYTF. CDR3 bases: TGTGCCAGCAGTCCGGGGGTTCTAGGGGGCTACACCTTC.

This clonotype turned up a few times. This chain connects TRBV20-1 to TRBJ1-1; perhaps TRBD1 as D (5 bases). The CDR3 has 14 amino acids. The germline V gene has CDR1 DFQATT and CDR2 SNEGSKA (reference sequence). The germline V and J ends were trimmed by 3 bases and 1 base, with 12 bases remaining between them. CDR3 bases: TGCAGTGCTAGGGGGGGGATCGGGAACACTGAAGCTTTCTTT. Translating it yields CSARGGIGNTEAFF.

This clonotype was seen many times. DNA of the CDR3: TGCAGTGCTAGTCGTAGCGGGCCCCCCAATGAGCAGTTCTTC. It translates to CSASRSGPPNEQFF. The chain combines TRBV20-1 with TRBJ2-1; 7 positions match TRBD2. The CDR3 is 14 residues long. V gave up 3 bases and J gave up 6 bases; unmatched junction bases: 8. CDR1 DFQATT and CDR2 SNEGSKA come from the germline V gene (reference sequence).

This clonotype has at least ten counts. The chain carries TRBV28 and TRBJ2-7; D is possibly TRBD2 (5 bases). The CDR3 contains 14 residues. The V gene's germline CDR1 is MDHEN and CDR2 SYDVKM. V shed 3 bases and J shed 1 base, with 10 bases lying between them. CDR3: CASSFGTGSYEQYF. The CDR3, as DNA: TGTGCCAGCAGTTTTGGCACGGGGTCCTACGAGCAGTACTTC.